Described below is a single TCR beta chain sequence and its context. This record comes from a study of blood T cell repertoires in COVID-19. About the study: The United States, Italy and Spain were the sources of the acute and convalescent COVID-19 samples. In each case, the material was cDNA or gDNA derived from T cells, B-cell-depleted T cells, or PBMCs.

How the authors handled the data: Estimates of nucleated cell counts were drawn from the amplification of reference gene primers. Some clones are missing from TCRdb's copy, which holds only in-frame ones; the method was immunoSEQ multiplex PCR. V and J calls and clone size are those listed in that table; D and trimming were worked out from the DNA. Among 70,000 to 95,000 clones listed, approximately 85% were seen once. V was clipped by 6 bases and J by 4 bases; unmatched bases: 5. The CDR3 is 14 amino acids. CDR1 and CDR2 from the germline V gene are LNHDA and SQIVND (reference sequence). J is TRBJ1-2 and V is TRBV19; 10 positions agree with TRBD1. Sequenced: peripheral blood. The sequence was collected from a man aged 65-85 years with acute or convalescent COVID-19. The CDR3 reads CASRSGTGAYGYTF. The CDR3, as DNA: TGTGCCAGTAGGTCCGGGACAGGGGCCTATGGCTACACCTTC. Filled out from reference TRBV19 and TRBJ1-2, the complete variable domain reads DGGITQSPKYLFRKEGQNVTLSCEQNLNHDAMYWYRQDPGQGLRLIYYSQIVNDFQKGDIAEGYSVSREKKESFPLTVTSAQKNPTAFYLCASRSGTGAYGYTFGSGTRLTVV.